The rows below give T cell receptor beta chains drawn from one sample of a study of T cells in Graves' hyperthyroidism and ophthalmopathy. TCRdb itself ran the multiplex PCR reads through MiXCR, one entry per CDR3 protein. This table holds about 340,000 distinct CDR3 sequences, 15% to 20% found once. The sample comprised blood. The receptors stem from a woman aged 45 to 65 with Graves' hyperthyroidism. CDR3s include the opening cysteine and the closing phenylalanine or tryptophan. A D gene is named only where the DNA matches it firmly. A row's size may be missing; if present it is once, few, many or a size class.

cdr3_nt cdr3_aa cdr3_length clone_size d_call j_call v_call
TGTGCCAGCAGCCATGCTGGGACTTACAGCTCCTACACTGAGCAGTTCTTC CASSHAGTYSSYTEQFF 17 - - TRBJ2-1 TRBV4-2
TGTGCCAGCTCACCACGCGGCAGGGGCTACGAGCAGTACTTC CASSPRGRGYEQYF 14 few - TRBJ2-7 TRBV18
TGCAGTGCTCCGACAGGGGGCGCGAATTCACCCCTCCACTTT CSAPTGGANSPLHF 14 few TRBD1 TRBJ1-6 TRBV20-1
TGTGCCAGCAGAGGCGGACTAGCGGGAATCTACGAGCAGTACTTC CASRGGLAGIYEQYF 15 many TRBD2 TRBJ2-7 TRBV2
TGTGCCAGCAGCTTAATAGGGGACGTGGCAGATACGCAGTATTTT CASSLIGDVADTQYF 15 few - TRBJ2-3 TRBV7-3
TGTGCCAGCACCGGGGACAGATATGGCTACACCTTC CASTGDRYGYTF 12 many TRBD1 TRBJ1-2 TRBV28
TGCAGTGCTAGTAGGGATGGTGGCTACACCTTC CSASRDGGYTF 11 few - TRBJ1-2 TRBV20-1
TGCGCCAGCAGCGGGGCGGGCAGGGTGGCAGAGACCCAGTACTTC CASSGAGRVAETQYF 15 many - TRBJ2-5 TRBV5-1
TGTGCCAGCAGTTTATCGTACGGGGGCGTTGATGGCTACACCTTC CASSLSYGGVDGYTF 15 few - TRBJ1-2 TRBV27
TGTGCCAGCAGCAGTAGCGGGGGGGCCCCCGGGGAGCTGTTTTTT CASSSSGGAPGELFF 15 - TRBD2 TRBJ2-2 TRBV11-2
TGTGCCAGCAGTGACTGGGGGGCCTACAATGAGCAGTTCTTC CASSDWGAYNEQFF 14 many - TRBJ2-1 TRBV2
TGTGCCAGTAGAACCGGGACTATAAACTCACCCCTCCACTTT CASRTGTINSPLHF 14 - - TRBJ1-6 TRBV19
TGCAGTGCTATCCACCGGGACAGGGACATGAACTATGGCTACACCTTC CSAIHRDRDMNYGYTF 16 - TRBD1 TRBJ1-2 TRBV20-1
TGCAGTGCCGATTCTAGCGTAGACAATGAGCAGTTCTTC CSADSSVDNEQFF 13 many - TRBJ2-1 TRBV20-1
TGTGCCAGCAGCACGGACAGGGCGAGCGCAGATACGCAGTATTTT CASSTDRASADTQYF 15 - TRBD1 TRBJ2-3 TRBV7-9
TGCAGTGCCTCGGACTGGAACAATGAGCAGTTCTTC CSASDWNNEQFF 12 - - TRBJ2-1 TRBV20-1
TGTGCCAGCAGTGAAGGGGACAGGGGCGAGCAGTTCTTC CASSEGDRGEQFF 13 few TRBD1 TRBJ2-1 TRBV2
TGTGCCAGCAGTCCCTTTGTTGAGACCCAGTACTTC CASSPFVETQYF 12 many - TRBJ2-5 TRBV6-2/TRBV6-3
TGCGCCAGCAGCTTGGGACGGGGCCGGTATGGCTACACCTTC CASSLGRGRYGYTF 14 - - TRBJ1-2 TRBV5-1
TGTGCCAGCAGTTACTCGGACACAGATACGCAGTATTTT CASSYSDTDTQYF 13 few - TRBJ2-3 TRBV6-5
TGCGCCAGCAGTGAATCAGGGACAGGGTTGAACATTCAGTACTTC CASSESGTGLNIQYF 15 few TRBD1 TRBJ2-4 TRBV10-1
TGTGCCAGCAGGTGGGGGGCAGACAATGAGCAGTTCTTC CASRWGADNEQFF 13 once - TRBJ2-1 TRBV12-3/TRBV12-4
TGTGCCAGCAGCTTACTGTCGGGGGGGCAGAACATTCAGTACTTC CASSLLSGGQNIQYF 15 - TRBD2 TRBJ2-4 TRBV7-6
TGTGCCAGCAGCCCGGACAGGGTCGAAAAACTGTTTTTT CASSPDRVEKLFF 13 few TRBD1 TRBJ1-4 TRBV7-8
TGTGCCAGCAGCCCCGGAGGCGCGAACACTGAAGCTTTCTTT CASSPGGANTEAFF 14 few - TRBJ1-1 TRBV7-9
TGCAATGCTAGAACAGGGTCGTCCGAGCAGTACTTC CNARTGSSEQYF 12 - - TRBJ2-7 TRBV20-1